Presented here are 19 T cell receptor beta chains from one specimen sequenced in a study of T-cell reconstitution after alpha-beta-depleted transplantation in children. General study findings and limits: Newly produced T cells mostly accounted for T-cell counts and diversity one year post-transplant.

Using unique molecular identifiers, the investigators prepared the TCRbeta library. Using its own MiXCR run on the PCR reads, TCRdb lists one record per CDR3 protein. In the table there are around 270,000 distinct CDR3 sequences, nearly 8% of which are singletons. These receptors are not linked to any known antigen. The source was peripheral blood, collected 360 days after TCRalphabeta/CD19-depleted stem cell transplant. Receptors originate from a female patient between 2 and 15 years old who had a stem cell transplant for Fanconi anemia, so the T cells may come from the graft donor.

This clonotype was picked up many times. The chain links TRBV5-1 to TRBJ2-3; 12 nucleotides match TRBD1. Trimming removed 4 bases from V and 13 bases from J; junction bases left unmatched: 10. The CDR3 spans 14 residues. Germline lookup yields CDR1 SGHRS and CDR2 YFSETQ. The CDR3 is CASSPRDRGRGEYF. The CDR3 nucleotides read TGCGCCAGCAGCCCTCGGGACAGGGGGCGCGGAGAGTATTTT. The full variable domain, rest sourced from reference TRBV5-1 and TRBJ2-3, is KAGVTQTPRYLIKTRGQQVTLSCSPISGHRSVSWYQQTPGQGLQFLFEYFSETQRNKGNFPGRFSGRQFSNSRSEMNVSTLELGDSALYLCASSPRDRGRGEYFGPGTRLTVL.

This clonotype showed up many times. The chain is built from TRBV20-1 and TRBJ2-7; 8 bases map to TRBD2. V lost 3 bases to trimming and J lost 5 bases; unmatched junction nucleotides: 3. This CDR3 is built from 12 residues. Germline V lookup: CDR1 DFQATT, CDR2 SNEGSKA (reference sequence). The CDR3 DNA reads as TGCAGTGCTAGTACTAGCGGCCACGAGCAGTACTTC. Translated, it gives CSASTSGHEQYF.

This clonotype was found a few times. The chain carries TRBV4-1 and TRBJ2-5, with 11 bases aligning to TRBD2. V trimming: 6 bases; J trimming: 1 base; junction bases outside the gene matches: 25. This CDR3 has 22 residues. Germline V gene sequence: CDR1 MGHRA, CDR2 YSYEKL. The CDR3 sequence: CASRSLTSYNGTSGGFQETQYF. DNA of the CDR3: TGCGCCAGCAGAAGTTTGACCTCTTATAACGGTACTAGCGGGGGCTTCCAAGAGACCCAGTACTTC.

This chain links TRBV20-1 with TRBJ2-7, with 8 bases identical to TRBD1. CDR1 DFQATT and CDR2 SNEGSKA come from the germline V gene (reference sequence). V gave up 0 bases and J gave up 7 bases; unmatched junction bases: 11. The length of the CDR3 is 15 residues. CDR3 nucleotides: TGCAGTGCTAGAGAAGGAGGGACAGGCCTCGGGGAGCAGTACTTC. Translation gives CSAREGGTGLGEQYF.

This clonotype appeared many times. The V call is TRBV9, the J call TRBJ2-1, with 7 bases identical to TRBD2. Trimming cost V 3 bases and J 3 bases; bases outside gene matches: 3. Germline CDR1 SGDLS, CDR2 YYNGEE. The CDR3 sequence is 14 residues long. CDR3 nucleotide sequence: TGTGCCAGCAGCGGTCGGGACTACTACAATGAGCAGTTCTTC. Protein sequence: CASSGRDYYNEQFF.

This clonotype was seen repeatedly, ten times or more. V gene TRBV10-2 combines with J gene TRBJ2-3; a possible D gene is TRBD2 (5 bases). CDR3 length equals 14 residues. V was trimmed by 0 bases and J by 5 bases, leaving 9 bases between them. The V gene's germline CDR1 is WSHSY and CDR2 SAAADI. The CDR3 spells CASSESGAGDTQYF. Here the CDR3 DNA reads TGCGCCAGCAGTGAGTCAGGTGCGGGAGATACGCAGTATTTT.

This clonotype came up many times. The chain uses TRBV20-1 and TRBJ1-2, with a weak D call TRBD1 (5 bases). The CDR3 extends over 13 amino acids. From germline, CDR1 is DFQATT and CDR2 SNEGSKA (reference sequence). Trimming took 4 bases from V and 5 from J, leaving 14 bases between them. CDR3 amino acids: CSANLGPYYGYTF. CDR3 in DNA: TGCAGTGCTAATTTGGGGCCCTATTATGGCTACACCTTC.

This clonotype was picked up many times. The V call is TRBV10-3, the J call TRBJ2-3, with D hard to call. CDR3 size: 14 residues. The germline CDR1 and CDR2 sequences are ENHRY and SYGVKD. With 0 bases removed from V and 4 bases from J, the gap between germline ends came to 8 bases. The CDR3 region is CAISESGPPDTQYF. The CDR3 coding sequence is TGTGCCATCAGTGAGTCAGGCCCGCCAGATACGCAGTATTTT.

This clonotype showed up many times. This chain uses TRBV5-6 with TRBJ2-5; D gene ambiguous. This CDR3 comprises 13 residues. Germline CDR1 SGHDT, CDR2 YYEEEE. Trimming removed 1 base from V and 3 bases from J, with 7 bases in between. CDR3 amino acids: CASSLFVEETQYF. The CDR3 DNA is TGTGCCAGCAGCTTGTTTGTGGAAGAGACCCAGTACTTC.

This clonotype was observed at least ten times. The CDR3 loop is CASRRAGARSNQPQHF. The CDR3, as DNA: TGTGCCAGCAGGAGGGCGGGGGCGCGGAGCAATCAGCCCCAGCATTTT. The chain uses TRBV12-3 or TRBV12-4 and TRBJ1-5; maybe TRBD1 (6 bases). The CDR3 is made up of 16 amino acids. Trimming removed 6 bases from V and 1 base from J, with 16 bases in between.

This CDR3 is CASSGNTGDTGELFF. Written as DNA, the CDR3 is TGTGCCAGCAGTGGGAACACAGGGGACACCGGGGAGCTGTTTTTT. The chain joins TRBV6-1 to TRBJ2-2, with 7 bases matching TRBD1. The length of the CDR3 is 15 residues. The germline V gene encodes CDR1 MNHNS and CDR2 SASEGT. J gave up 3 bases and V 4 bases, and 5 bases lay outside the gene matches.

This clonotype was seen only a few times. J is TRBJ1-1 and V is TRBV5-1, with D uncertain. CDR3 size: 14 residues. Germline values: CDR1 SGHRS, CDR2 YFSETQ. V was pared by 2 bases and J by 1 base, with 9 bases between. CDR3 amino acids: CASSLPQSNTEAFF. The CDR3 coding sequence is TGCGCCAGCAGCTTACCCCAGTCGAACACTGAAGCTTTCTTT.

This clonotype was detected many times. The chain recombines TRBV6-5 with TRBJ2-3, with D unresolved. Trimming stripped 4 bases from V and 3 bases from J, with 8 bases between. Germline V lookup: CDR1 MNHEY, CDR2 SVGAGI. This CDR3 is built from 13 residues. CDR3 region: CASSFRNTDTQYF. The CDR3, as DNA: TGTGCCAGCAGTTTCCGTAATACAGATACGCAGTATTTT.

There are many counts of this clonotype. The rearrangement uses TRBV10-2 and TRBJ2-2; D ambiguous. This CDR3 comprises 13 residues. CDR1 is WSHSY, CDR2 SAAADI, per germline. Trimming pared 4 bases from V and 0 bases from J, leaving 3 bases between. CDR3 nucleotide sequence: TGCGCCAGCAGTGGTTCGAACACCGGGGAGCTGTTTTTT. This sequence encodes CASSGSNTGELFF.

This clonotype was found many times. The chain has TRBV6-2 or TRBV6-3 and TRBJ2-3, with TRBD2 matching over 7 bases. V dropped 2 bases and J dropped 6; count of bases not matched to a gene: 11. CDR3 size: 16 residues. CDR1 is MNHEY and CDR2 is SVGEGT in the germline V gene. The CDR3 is CASSYLGPSGVDTQYF. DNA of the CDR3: TGTGCCAGCAGTTACCTCGGACCAAGCGGGGTTGATACGCAGTATTTT.

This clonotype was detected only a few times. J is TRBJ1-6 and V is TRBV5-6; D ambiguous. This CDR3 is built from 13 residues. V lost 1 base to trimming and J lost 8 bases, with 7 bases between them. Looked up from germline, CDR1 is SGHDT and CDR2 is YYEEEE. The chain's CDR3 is CASSLYRYSPLHF. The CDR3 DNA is TGTGCCAGCAGCTTGTACAGATATTCACCCCTCCACTTT.

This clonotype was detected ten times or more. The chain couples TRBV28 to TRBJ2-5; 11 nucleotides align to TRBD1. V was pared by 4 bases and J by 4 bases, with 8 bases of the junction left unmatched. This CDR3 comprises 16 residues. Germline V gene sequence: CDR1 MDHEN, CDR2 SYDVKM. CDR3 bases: TGTGCCAGCAGTTCTTGGACAGGGGGCGTATCAGAGACCCAGTACTTC. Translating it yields CASSSWTGGVSETQYF.

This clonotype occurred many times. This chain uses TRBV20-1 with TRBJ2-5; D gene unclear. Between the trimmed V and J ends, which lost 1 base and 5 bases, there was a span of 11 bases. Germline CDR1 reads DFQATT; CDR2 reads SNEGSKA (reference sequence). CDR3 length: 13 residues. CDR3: CSARGMGQETQYF. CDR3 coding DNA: TGCAGTGCTAGAGGTATGGGCCAGGAGACCCAGTACTTC.

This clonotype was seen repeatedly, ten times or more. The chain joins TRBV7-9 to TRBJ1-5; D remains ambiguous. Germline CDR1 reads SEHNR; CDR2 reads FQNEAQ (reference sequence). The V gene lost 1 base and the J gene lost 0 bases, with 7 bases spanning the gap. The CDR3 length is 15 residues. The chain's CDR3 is CASSLGPYSNQPQHF. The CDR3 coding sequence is TGTGCCAGCAGCTTAGGTCCGTATAGCAATCAGCCCCAGCATTTT.